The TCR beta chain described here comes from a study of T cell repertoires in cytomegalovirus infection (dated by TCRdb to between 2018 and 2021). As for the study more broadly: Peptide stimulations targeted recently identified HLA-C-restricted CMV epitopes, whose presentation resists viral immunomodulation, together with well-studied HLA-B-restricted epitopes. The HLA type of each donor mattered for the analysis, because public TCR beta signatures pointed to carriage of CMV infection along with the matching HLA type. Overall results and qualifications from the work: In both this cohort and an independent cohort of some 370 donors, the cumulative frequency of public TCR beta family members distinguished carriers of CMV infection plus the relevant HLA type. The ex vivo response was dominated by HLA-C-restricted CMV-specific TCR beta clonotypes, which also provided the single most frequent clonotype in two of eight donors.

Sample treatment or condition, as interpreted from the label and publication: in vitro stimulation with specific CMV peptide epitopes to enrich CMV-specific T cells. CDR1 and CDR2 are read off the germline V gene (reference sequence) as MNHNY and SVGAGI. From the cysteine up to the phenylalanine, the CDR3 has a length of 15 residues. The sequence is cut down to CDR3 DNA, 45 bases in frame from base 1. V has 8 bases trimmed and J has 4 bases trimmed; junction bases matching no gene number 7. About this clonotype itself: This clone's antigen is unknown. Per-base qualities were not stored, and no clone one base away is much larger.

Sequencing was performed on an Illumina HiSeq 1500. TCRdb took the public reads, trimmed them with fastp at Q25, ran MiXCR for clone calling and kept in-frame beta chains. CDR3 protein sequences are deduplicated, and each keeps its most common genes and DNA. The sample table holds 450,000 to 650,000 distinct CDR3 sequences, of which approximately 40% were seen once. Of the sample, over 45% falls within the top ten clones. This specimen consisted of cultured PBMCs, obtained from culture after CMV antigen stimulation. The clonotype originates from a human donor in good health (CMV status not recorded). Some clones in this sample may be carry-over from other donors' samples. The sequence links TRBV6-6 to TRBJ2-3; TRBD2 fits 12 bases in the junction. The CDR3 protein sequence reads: CASGRASGGADTQYF. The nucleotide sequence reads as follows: TGTGCCAGCGGTAGGGCTAGCGGGGGGGCAGATACGCAGTATTTT.